This T cell receptor (beta chain) stems from a study of CD8+CD57+ T cells in acquired aplastic anemia. Overall study context: The DNA of sorted CD4+ and CD8+ cells averaged roughly 3.2 ug. Sequencing produced an average of roughly 11 million reads per healthy donor for CD4+ cells.

The study, taken as a whole, reports: Patients versus controls showed no significant CD8+ Simpson's diversity difference.

Investigators profiled TCR beta VDJ and CDR3 from genomic DNA template. TCRdb re-called the reads through MiXCR, storing one row per CDR3 protein. Of roughly 58,000 distinct CDR3 sequences in the sample, 55% were seen once. For this clonotype: Its antigen is currently unknown.

The sequenced sample was sorted CD4+, CD8+, or CD8+CD57+ T cells (not recorded which) from PBMCs. This TCR was recovered from a human donor in good health, serving as a control.

This CDR3 is CATSVSPGQGEFF. The CDR3 region has the DNA TGTGCCACCAGTGTGAGTCCCGGACAGGGCGAGTTCTTC. This chain joins TRBV24-1 and TRBJ2-1, with TRBD1 matching over 8 bases. Germline V gene data show CDR1 as KGHDR and CDR2 as SFDVKD. After removal of 5 bases from V and 14 bases from J, the junction contained 10 bases not matched to a gene. The length of the CDR3 is 13 residues.